A selection of T cell receptor beta chains follows, all from one sample in a study of human T cells and chemical hapten exposure. MiXCR, applied by TCRdb to the RACE reads, yields one record per CDR3 protein. The sample lists around 180,000 distinct CDR3 sequences, more than 25% seen once, with just under 3% in the top ten. The material was whole blood, obtained in connection with sensitization to the hapten diphenylcyclopropenone (DPC). These receptors were obtained from a woman in her twenties or thirties with alopecia areata. Some clones in this sample may be carry-over from other donors' samples. The CDR3 runs from the conserved cysteine through the conserved F or W. The order of the fields is CDR3 protein, CDR3 DNA, J gene, D gene, V gene, clone size, CDR3 length. The D gene is left open where the match is weak. Clone size is given for some rows only: seen once, a few or many times, or a class if the clone is expanded.

CDR3aa: CASSGLAGVKIAQYF; CDR3nt: TGTGCCAGCAGCGGGCTAGCGGGAGTTAAGATTGCGCAGTATTTT; j_gene: TRBJ2-3; d_gene: TRBD2; v_gene: TRBV7-2; abundance: .; len: 15
CDR3aa: CASRIYQETQYF; CDR3nt: TGCGCCAGCAGGATCTACCAAGAGACCCAGTACTTC; j_gene: TRBJ2-5; d_gene: .; v_gene: TRBV5-1; abundance: few; len: 12
CDR3aa: CSAPDPGTGGQDEAFF; CDR3nt: TGCAGTGCGCCCGATCCCGGGACAGGGGGCCAGGATGAAGCTTTCTTT; j_gene: TRBJ1-1; d_gene: TRBD1; v_gene: TRBV20-1; abundance: .; len: 16
CDR3aa: CAILPGGRTDTQYF; CDR3nt: TGTGCCATCTTACCCGGGGGCCGCACAGATACGCAGTATTTT; j_gene: TRBJ2-3; d_gene: .; v_gene: TRBV28; abundance: .; len: 14
CDR3aa: CASSQDHRGGSYNEQFF; CDR3nt: TGCGCCAGCAGCCAAGATCACCGGGGGGGCTCCTACAATGAGCAGTTCTTC; j_gene: TRBJ2-1; d_gene: TRBD2; v_gene: TRBV4-3; abundance: .; len: 17
CDR3aa: CASSQLAAGAEAFF; CDR3nt: TGCGCCAGCAGCCAACTCGCCGCGGGGGCTGAAGCTTTCTTT; j_gene: TRBJ1-1; d_gene: .; v_gene: TRBV4-3; abundance: .; len: 14
CDR3aa: CAIKNRDRAYEQYF; CDR3nt: TGTGCCATAAAGAACCGGGACAGGGCCTACGAGCAGTACTTC; j_gene: TRBJ2-7; d_gene: TRBD1; v_gene: TRBV10-3; abundance: once; len: 14
CDR3aa: CASRDSGFRNQPQHF; CDR3nt: TGTGCCAGCCGGGATTCAGGGTTTCGGAATCAGCCCCAGCATTTT; j_gene: TRBJ1-5; d_gene: .; v_gene: TRBV28; abundance: many; len: 15
CDR3aa: CASSQGRGPPHEQFF; CDR3nt: TGCGCCAGCAGCCAAGGGCGGGGGCCCCCCCATGAGCAGTTCTTC; j_gene: TRBJ2-1; d_gene: .; v_gene: TRBV4-3; abundance: .; len: 15
CDR3aa: CASSQLAGELFF; CDR3nt: TGTGCCAGCAGTCAACTAGCCGGGGAGCTGTTTTTT; j_gene: TRBJ2-2; d_gene: .; v_gene: TRBV6-2/TRBV6-3; abundance: .; len: 12
CDR3aa: CASSLARDQPQHF; CDR3nt: TGTGCCAGCAGCTTAGCGCGGGACCAGCCCCAGCATTTT; j_gene: TRBJ1-5; d_gene: .; v_gene: TRBV7-2; abundance: many; len: 13
CDR3aa: CASSFWQGETQYF; CDR3nt: TGTGCCAGCAGTTTTTGGCAGGGGGAGACCCAGTACTTC; j_gene: TRBJ2-5; d_gene: .; v_gene: TRBV28; abundance: many; len: 13
CDR3aa: CASSQVGGGETQYF; CDR3nt: TGCGCCAGCAGCCAAGTAGGCGGGGGCGAGACCCAGTACTTC; j_gene: TRBJ2-5; d_gene: .; v_gene: TRBV4-1; abundance: .; len: 14
CDR3aa: CASSMNNEQFF; CDR3nt: TGTGCCAGCAGTATGAACAATGAGCAGTTCTTC; j_gene: TRBJ2-1; d_gene: .; v_gene: TRBV28; abundance: .; len: 11
CDR3aa: CASSQDRVNTDTQYF; CDR3nt: TGCGCCAGCAGCCAAGATAGGGTTAACACAGATACGCAGTATTTT; j_gene: TRBJ2-3; d_gene: .; v_gene: TRBV4-3; abundance: many; len: 15
CDR3aa: CASSLADRGVFF; CDR3nt: TGTGCCAGCAGTTTAGCGGACAGGGGTGTATTCTTT; j_gene: TRBJ1-1; d_gene: TRBD1; v_gene: TRBV28; abundance: few; len: 12
CDR3aa: CAISEPGQGIYGYTF; CDR3nt: TGTGCCATCAGTGAACCAGGACAGGGAATATATGGCTACACCTTC; j_gene: TRBJ1-2; d_gene: TRBD1; v_gene: TRBV10-3; abundance: few; len: 15
CDR3aa: CASSLVGGITDTQYF; CDR3nt: TGCGCCAGCAGCTTGGTGGGCGGGATCACAGATACGCAGTATTTT; j_gene: TRBJ2-3; d_gene: .; v_gene: TRBV5-1; abundance: .; len: 15
CDR3aa: CASSLTSGGTDTQYF; CDR3nt: TGTGCCAGCAGCTTGACTAGCGGGGGCACAGATACGCAGTATTTT; j_gene: TRBJ2-3; d_gene: TRBD2; v_gene: TRBV7-3; abundance: many; len: 15
CDR3aa: CASSYDIHSGNTIYF; CDR3nt: TGTGCCAGCAGTTACGACATCCACTCTGGAAACACCATATATTTT; j_gene: TRBJ1-3; d_gene: .; v_gene: TRBV6-2/TRBV6-3; abundance: few; len: 15
CDR3aa: CASTPGLALYNEQFF; CDR3nt: TGTGCCAGCACTCCGGGGCTAGCGCTATACAATGAGCAGTTCTTC; j_gene: TRBJ2-1; d_gene: .; v_gene: TRBV7-9; abundance: .; len: 15
CDR3aa: CSVGFGKSDTQYF; CDR3nt: TGCAGTGTCGGGTTTGGCAAATCGGATACGCAGTATTTT; j_gene: TRBJ2-3; d_gene: .; v_gene: TRBV20-1; abundance: .; len: 13
CDR3aa: CASSQDGLFNEQFF; CDR3nt: TGCGCCAGCAGCCAGGACGGACTTTTCAATGAGCAGTTCTTC; j_gene: TRBJ2-1; d_gene: .; v_gene: TRBV4-3; abundance: .; len: 14
CDR3aa: CATSWGGRANTEAFF; CDR3nt: TGTGCCACCAGCTGGGGTGGCAGGGCGAACACTGAAGCTTTCTTT; j_gene: TRBJ1-1; d_gene: .; v_gene: TRBV15; abundance: .; len: 15
CDR3aa: CASSPRLRLTYEQYF; CDR3nt: TGTGCCAGCAGTCCCCGTTTGCGGCTTACCTACGAGCAGTACTTC; j_gene: TRBJ2-7; d_gene: .; v_gene: TRBV28; abundance: .; len: 15
CDR3aa: CASSQGQGTEAFF; CDR3nt: TGTGCCAGCAGCCAGGGACAGGGGACTGAAGCTTTCTTT; j_gene: TRBJ1-1; d_gene: TRBD1; v_gene: TRBV3-1; abundance: .; len: 13
CDR3aa: CASSPGTGDDQPQHF; CDR3nt: TGTGCCAGCAGCCCCGGGACAGGAGACGATCAGCCCCAGCATTTT; j_gene: TRBJ1-5; d_gene: TRBD1; v_gene: TRBV6-5; abundance: few; len: 15